This T cell receptor (beta chain) is drawn from a study of blood T cell repertoires in COVID-19 (dated by TCRdb to about 2020). Some background on the complete study: Samples from collaborators originated in the United States, Italy and Spain and spanned both the acute and convalescent phases of COVID-19. HLA class I and class II types, where available, came from metadata supplied by the sample provider rather than from assay-based typing. Samples came from the ongoing ImmuneRACE study (first 160 participants) plus 1,254 subjects from 6 global collaborators. Sample metadata almost always included a de-identified subject ID, COVID-19 status, age in years and sex. Deeply sampled blood TCRbeta repertoires from subjects exposed to, actively infected with, or recovered from COVID-19 were included in the dataset. The material from the prospective study consisted of cDNA or gDNA derived from T cells, B-cell-depleted T cells, or PBMCs. The repertoires were made available in a free public database intended to serve as a resource for research on the immune response to SARS-CoV-2. Results the study describes overall, beyond this receptor: The quantity of clinical and demographic metadata differed by source and by participant and was supplied without curation.

Whole blood was collected in K2EDTA tubes by collaborating institutions according to the institutions' own protocols. Collaborator samples were shipped for TCRbeta analysis as frozen whole blood, isolated PBMCs, or DNA extracted from either sample type. The CDR3, cysteine through phenylalanine, is 15 amino acids long. CDR3 DNA only is kept here, 45 bases in frame from base 1. V loses 0 bases of germline sequence and J loses 3 bases, and the interval between the two ends is 12 bases. Via the germline V gene (reference sequence), CDR1 is SGHNT and CDR2 YYREEE. Concerning this clone itself: Its antigen is currently not known. Base quality data are lacking; no much larger clone is found one base away.

TCRbeta CDR3 regions were amplified from genomic DNA using the immunoSEQ Assay, a bias-controlled multiplex PCR. As for the original processing: Within the assay, amplification of reference gene primers was used to estimate how many nucleated cells each sample contained. To quantify the absolute abundance of each unique TCRbeta CDR3 rearrangement, sequence reads were collapsed and filtered. For each sample, productive Simpson clonality was calculated by taking the square root of Simpson's diversity index across productive rearrangements. This immuneACCESS table, as held by TCRdb, lists in-frame sequences with V and J called but not all clones. Of the missing ones, under half trace to an unresolved V gene in checked studies; the others have no known cause. Clonal size and the V and J genes are those of that table, whereas D and trimming came from the DNA. This sample lists some 150,000 clones; 81% were detected once. Of the sample, 6.5% to 8.5% is held by the ten largest clones.

Sequencing was done on a sample of peripheral blood. The sequence joins TRBV5-4 to TRBJ1-1, and TRBD1 may be the D gene, going by 5 matching bases. This sequence originates from a human donor with acute or convalescent COVID-19. The donor label of this sample is uncertain. The CDR3 is CASSLAGGAYTEAFF. The DNA is as follows: TGTGCCAGCAGCTTGGCCGGAGGGGCCTACACTGAAGCTTTCTTT.